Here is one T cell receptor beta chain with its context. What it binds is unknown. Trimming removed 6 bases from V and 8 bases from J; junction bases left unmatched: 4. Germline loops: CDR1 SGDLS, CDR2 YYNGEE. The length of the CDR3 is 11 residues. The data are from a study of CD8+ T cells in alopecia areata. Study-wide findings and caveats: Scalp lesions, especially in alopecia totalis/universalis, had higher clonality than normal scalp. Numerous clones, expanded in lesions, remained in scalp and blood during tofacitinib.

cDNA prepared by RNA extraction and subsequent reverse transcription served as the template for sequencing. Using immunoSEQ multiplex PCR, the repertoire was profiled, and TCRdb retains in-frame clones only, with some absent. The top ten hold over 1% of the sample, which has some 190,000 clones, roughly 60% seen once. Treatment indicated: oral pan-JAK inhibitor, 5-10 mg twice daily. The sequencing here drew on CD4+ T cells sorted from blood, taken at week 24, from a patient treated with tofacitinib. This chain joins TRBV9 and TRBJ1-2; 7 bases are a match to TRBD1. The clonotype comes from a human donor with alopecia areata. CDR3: CASMTGTGYTF. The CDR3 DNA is TGTGCCAGCATGACAGGGACGGGCTACACCTTC. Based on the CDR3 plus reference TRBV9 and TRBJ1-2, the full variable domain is DSGVTQTPKHLITATGQRVTLRCSPRSGDLSVYWYQQSLDQGLQFLIQYYNGEERAKGNILERFSAQQFPDLHSELNLSSLELGDSALYFCASMTGTGYTFGSGTRLTVV.